Following are 11 T cell receptor beta chains from one sample sequenced in a study of vaccination and CD4 T cells after COVID-19. The Oncomine TCR Beta short-read assay was applied to DNA of cultured CD4+ T cells. MiXCR, run by TCRdb on the PCR reads, gives a single entry per CDR3 protein. The sample lists 20,000 to 25,000 distinct CDR3 sequences, more than 40% occurring once. What these receptors recognize is not known. Described treatment: 10-day PBMC culture with coronavirus spike peptide pools or control peptides (ViraFEST assay). The sample in question was CD4+ T cells from blood, cultured in vitro, obtained before SARS-CoV-2 vaccination. All receptors come from a human donor who received a COVID-19 vaccine.

This clonotype showed up just a few times. The CDR3 DNA follows: TGCAGTGCTAGTCGCAGGGATGTTACCTACGAGCAGTACTTC. This gives the protein CSASRRDVTYEQYF. This chain uses TRBV20-1 with TRBJ2-7, with TRBD1 as a possible D gene (5 bases). Germline loops: CDR1 DFQATT, CDR2 SNEGSKA (reference sequence). V lost 3 bases to trimming and J lost 2 bases, with 14 bases between them. CDR3 size: 14 residues.

This clonotype has a handful of counts. The chain uses TRBV12-3 or TRBV12-4 and TRBJ2-5; the match to TRBD1 covers 8 bases. The V and J ends lost 7 bases and 4 bases, in that order; junction bases with no gene match: 11. The CDR3 covers 15 residues. The CDR3 coding sequence is TGTGCCAGCACCAAAACCCAGGGGGCTCGAGAGACCCAGTACTTC. This gives the protein CASTKTQGARETQYF.

This clonotype was seen only a few times. The genes are TRBV24-1 and TRBJ2-1; D is possibly TRBD2 (5 bases). The V gene's germline CDR1 is KGHDR and CDR2 SFDVKD. This CDR3 contains 13 residues. Deletions cut 7 bases from V and 0 bases from J, with 6 bases between. CDR3 in amino acids: CATRGSSYNEQFF. The CDR3 DNA follows: TGTGCCACCAGGGGGAGCTCCTACAATGAGCAGTTCTTC.

This chain joins TRBV5-4 and TRBJ1-3, with unresolved D. CDR1 SGHNT and CDR2 YYREEE come from the germline V gene (reference sequence). V lost 10 bases and J 0 bases, leaving 14 bases between the germline ends. The CDR3 length is 14 residues. Here the CDR3 reads CAGGGPPSGNTIYF. The CDR3 region has the DNA TGTGCCGGCGGCGGGCCCCCCTCTGGAAACACCATATATTTT.

The rearrangement joins TRBV7-2 to TRBJ2-5; perhaps TRBD2 as D (5 bases). Trimming stripped 1 base from V and 0 bases from J, with 12 bases between. Germline loops: CDR1 SGHTA, CDR2 FQGNSA. The CDR3 has 16 residues. CDR3 protein: CASSLGTRVNQETQYF. In DNA, the CDR3 is TGTGCCAGCAGCTTAGGTACTAGAGTGAACCAAGAGACCCAGTACTTC.

CDR3 residues: CASSYSGLANNDEQFF. CDR3 in DNA: TGTGCCAGCAGTTACTCTGGACTAGCGAATAACGATGAGCAGTTCTTC. The gene calls are TRBV6-5 and TRBJ2-1, with 9 bases that match TRBD2. The CDR3 is made up of 16 amino acids. Germline V gene data show CDR1 as MNHEY and CDR2 as SVGAGI. V lost 0 bases, J lost 8 bases, and 8 bases stayed unmatched.

This chain joins TRBV20-1 and TRBJ2-7; TRBD1 matches at 8 bases. This CDR3 is 14 amino acids long. CDR1 DFQATT and CDR2 SNEGSKA come from the germline V gene (reference sequence). Trimming took 5 bases from V and 4 from J; bases not matched to a gene: 10. CDR3 in DNA: TGCAGTGCTGTCCCCAGGGGGCGTCAGTACGAGCAGTACTTC. It encodes CSAVPRGRQYEQYF.

This clonotype occurred a few times. The chain is built from TRBV19 and TRBJ2-7, with D possibly matching TRBD1 (5 bases). The CDR3 is made up of 13 amino acids. The germline V gene encodes CDR1 LNHDA and CDR2 SQIVND (reference sequence). Trimming removed 5 bases at V and 5 bases at J, with 13 bases between. CDR3 amino acids: CASSPLQGNEQYF. CDR3 nucleotide sequence: TGTGCCAGTAGTCCTCTTCAGGGCAACGAGCAGTACTTC.

The chain has TRBV4-1 and TRBJ1-6; D perhaps matches TRBD1 (5 bases). The CDR3 is made up of 14 amino acids. CDR1 is MGHRA and CDR2 is YSYEKL in the germline V gene. V lost 6 bases, J lost 10 bases, and 16 bases lay in between. For the CDR3, the DNA is TGCGCCAGCAGTCCAAGGGGAGGAGGGTCACCCCTCCACTTT. Translated, it gives CASSPRGGGSPLHF.

CDR3 loop: CASRQNYGATEAFF. CDR3 DNA sequence: TGTGCCAGTAGACAGAATTATGGGGCCACTGAAGCTTTCTTT. The rearrangement joins TRBV19 to TRBJ1-1, with a tentative D call TRBD1 (5 bases). The CDR3 totals 14 residues. Germline values: CDR1 LNHDA, CDR2 SQIVND (reference sequence). Trimming shortened V by 6 bases and J by 4 bases, and 15 bases separated the two germline ends.

This sequence joins TRBV6-1 and TRBJ2-5; tentatively, D is TRBD1 (6 bases). CDR1 is MNHNS and CDR2 is SASEGT in the germline V gene. Between the trimmed V and J ends, which lost 11 bases and 4 bases, there was a span of 14 bases. The CDR3 extends over 12 amino acids. This CDR3 is CAAGRGGETQYF. CDR3 DNA sequence: TGTGCCGCCGGCCGAGGGGGAGAGACCCAGTACTTC.